The 29 T cell receptor beta chains below all came from one sample that was sequenced in a study of graft-versus-host responses after intestinal transplantation. The repertoire was sequenced with immunoSEQ multiplex PCR; TCRdb's copy has only in-frame clones and lacks some. The sample lists about 19,000 clones; around nine tenths were seen once. Sample: bone marrow, taken approximately 120 days after transplant. The receptors derive from a human patient who received an intestinal transplant, so some T cells may come from the graft donor.

The count of this clone is one. V and J are TRBV6-6 and TRBJ1-1; no firm D call. The V gene lost 1 base and the J gene lost 6 bases, with 9 bases spanning the gap. The CDR3 is 13 residues long. Germline CDR1 and CDR2: MNHNY and SVGAGI (reference sequence). The CDR3 region has the DNA TGTGCCAGCAGTTACTTCGGGGAGGCTGAAGCTTTCTTT. Protein product: CASSYFGEAEAFF.

This clone was seen once. The V call is TRBV14, the J call TRBJ1-1; D uncertain. The CDR3 is 13 residues long. Germline assignment: CDR1 SGHDN and CDR2 FVKESK. Trimming shortened V by 0 bases and J by 11 bases, and 13 bases separated the two germline ends. The DNA for the CDR3 is TGTGCCAGCAGCCAAGAGGGGTCCGGGTCGGCTTTCTTT. This translates into CASSQEGSGSAFF.

This clone was observed a handful of times. The V call is TRBV4-2, the J call TRBJ2-5; TRBD2 matches at 7 bases. With 0 bases clipped from V and 5 bases from J, the junction kept 12 bases outside the gene matches. This CDR3 has 17 residues. In germline, CDR1 is LGHNA, CDR2 YNFKEQ. The CDR3 reads CASSQDGGGAGRETQYF. CDR3 DNA: TGTGCCAGCAGCCAAGACGGGGGAGGGGCGGGACGGGAGACCCAGTACTTC.

The chain links TRBV5-1 to TRBJ1-2; tentatively, D is TRBD1 (5 bases). This CDR3 is 13 amino acids long. Trimming took 0 bases from V and 4 from J, leaving 7 bases between them. Germline loops: CDR1 SGHRS, CDR2 YFSETQ. CDR3 amino acids: CASSLGQSYGYTF. In DNA, the CDR3 is TGCGCCAGCAGCTTGGGACAGTCCTATGGCTACACCTTC.

This clone has a single count. The chain carries TRBV29-1 and TRBJ1-2; D not certain. V was pared by 4 bases and J by 0 bases, with 6 bases between. The CDR3 extends over 12 amino acids. Germline V gene lookup returns CDR1 SQVTM and CDR2 ANQGSEA. CDR3 amino acids: CSVGGANYGYTF. CDR3 sequence (DNA): TGCAGCGTTGGGGGAGCTAACTATGGCTACACCTTC.

This clone was seen once. The gene calls are TRBV19 and TRBJ2-1; D uncertain. This CDR3 contains 13 residues. CDR1 and CDR2 (germline): LNHDA, SQIVND (reference sequence). Trimming took 5 bases from V and 6 from J, leaving 11 bases between them. DNA of the CDR3: TGTGCCAGTAGTTTCGTTAGGTCCAATGAGCAGTTCTTC. Protein product: CASSFVRSNEQFF.

The gene calls are TRBV9 and TRBJ2-1; 12 bases are a match to TRBD2. Germline trimming cut 1 base from V and 6 bases from J; bases unmatched to any gene: 5. The CDR3 is 16 residues long. The germline V gene has CDR1 SGDLS and CDR2 YYNGEE. CDR3 amino acids: CASSVRLAGAVNEQFF. CDR3 DNA sequence: TGTGCCAGCAGCGTACGACTAGCGGGAGCGGTCAATGAGCAGTTCTTC.

The chain is built from TRBV7-3 and TRBJ2-1; a weak D match, TRBD2 (6 bases). The germline V gene encodes CDR1 SGHTA and CDR2 FQGTGA. The CDR3 has 13 amino acids. Deletions cut 1 base from V and 9 bases from J, with 10 bases between. The CDR3 loop reads CASSLMRDPEQFF. CDR3 nucleotide sequence: TGTGCCAGCAGCTTAATGCGGGACCCTGAGCAGTTCTTC.

This chain links TRBV11-3 with TRBJ2-3; 7 nucleotides agree with TRBD2. CDR1 and CDR2 from the germline V gene are SGHNT and YENEEA. This CDR3 region has 17 residues. V trimming: 1 base; J trimming: 0 bases; junction bases outside the gene matches: 7. As DNA, the CDR3 is TGTGCCAGCAGCTTAGGGGGTGCGGGACTAAGCACAGATACGCAGTATTTT. Protein product: CASSLGGAGLSTDTQYF. Full variable domain (outside the CDR3, taken from reference TRBV11-3 and TRBJ2-3): EAGVVQSPRYKIIEKKQPVAFWCNPISGHNTLYWYLQNLGQGPELLIRYENEEAVDDSQLPKDRFSAERLKGVDSTLKIQPAELGDSAVYLCASSLGGAGLSTDTQYFGPGTRLTVL.

This chain connects TRBV14 to TRBJ2-7; D unresolved. The germline V gene has CDR1 SGHDN and CDR2 FVKESK. The CDR3 is 13 amino acids. The ends were cut back, 4 bases at V and 3 bases at J, with 10 bases in the middle. The CDR3 loop is CASSPQRYYEQYF. The DNA for the CDR3 is TGTGCCAGCAGCCCCCAAAGATACTACGAGCAGTACTTC.

This rearrangement joins TRBV6-1 to TRBJ2-7; possibly TRBD1 for D (6 bases). Germline CDR1 and CDR2: MNHNS and SASEGT. The CDR3 extends over 17 amino acids. V lost 4 bases to trimming and J lost 6 bases, with 25 bases between them. The CDR3 DNA is TGTGCCAGCAGTGGTGGACTCGATTGGGCTCCCAGGGGCGAGCAGTACTTC. The encoded protein is CASSGGLDWAPRGEQYF.

The J gene is TRBJ2-3, the V gene TRBV11-2; a possible D gene is TRBD2 (5 bases). Trimming removed 2 bases from V and 2 bases from J, with 11 bases in between. There are 15 residues in the CDR3. Germline lookup yields CDR1 SGHAT and CDR2 FQNNGV. The CDR3 coding sequence is TGTGCCAGCAGCTTAATAAGAGGGCACACAGATACGCAGTATTTT. Translating gives CASSLIRGHTDTQYF.

The rearrangement joins TRBV6-5 to TRBJ2-7; 7 positions agree with TRBD2. Germline CDR1 is MNHEY and CDR2 is SVGAGI. This CDR3 has 14 residues. Trimming took 2 bases from V and 7 from J; bases not matched to a gene: 8. The CDR3 loop reads CASSYSGDQGEQYF. The CDR3 bases are TGTGCCAGCAGTTACAGCGGGGACCAAGGGGAGCAGTACTTC.

This sequence joins TRBV7-9 and TRBJ2-7; D remains ambiguous. The V and J ends lost 5 bases and 5 bases respectively, with 13 bases between them. The germline CDR1 and CDR2 sequences are SEHNR and FQNEAQ (reference sequence). The CDR3 extends over 13 amino acids. CDR3 region: CASSRSEVHEQYF. For the CDR3, the DNA is TGTGCCAGCAGCCGGAGTGAGGTCCACGAGCAGTACTTC.

The chain is built from TRBV30 and TRBJ2-6; unclear D gene. This CDR3 contains 13 residues. V gave up 3 bases and J gave up 6 bases, with 9 bases separating them. Per the germline V gene, CDR1 is GTSNPN and CDR2 is SVGIG (reference sequence). In nucleotides, the CDR3 is TGTGCCTGGAGGAGCATCCTGGCCAACGTCCTGACTTTC. Amino acid sequence: CAWRSILANVLTF. The full variable domain, with the rest looked up from reference TRBV30 and TRBJ2-6, is SQTIHQWPATLVQPVGSPLSLECTVEGTSNPNLYWYRQAAGRGLQLLFYSVGIGQISSEVPQNLSASRPQDRQFILSSKKLLLSDSGFYLCAWRSILANVLTFGAGSRLTVL.

V is TRBV5-1 and J is TRBJ2-5; D ambiguous. This CDR3 has 14 residues. CDR1 and CDR2 (germline): SGHRS, YFSETQ. With 7 bases removed from V and 1 base from J, the gap between germline ends came to 14 bases. This CDR3 reads CASEYPRPQETQYF. In DNA form, the CDR3 reads TGCGCCAGCGAATACCCCCGGCCCCAAGAGACCCAGTACTTC.

The chain recombines TRBV28 with TRBJ2-5; D is ambiguous. Germline values: CDR1 MDHEN, CDR2 SYDVKM. The V end was cut by 6 bases, the J end by 5 bases, with 10 bases between. The CDR3 contains 12 residues. The CDR3 sequence is CASRSDEETQYF. In DNA form, the CDR3 reads TGTGCCAGCAGATCGGACGAGGAGACCCAGTACTTC.

The J gene is TRBJ1-5, the V gene TRBV28; the D is unclear. The V end lost 3 bases, the J end lost 4 bases, and 7 bases lay between the germline ends. This CDR3 has 13 residues. CDR1 and CDR2 (germline): MDHEN, SYDVKM. CDR3 protein: CASSFYPNQPQHF. As DNA, the CDR3 is TGTGCCAGCAGTTTTTATCCTAATCAGCCCCAGCATTTT.

The chain combines TRBV4-2 with TRBJ1-2; D is perhaps TRBD1 (5 bases). V gave up 2 bases and J gave up 2 bases, with 12 bases separating them. The germline V gene has CDR1 LGHNA and CDR2 YNFKEQ. CDR3 size: 15 residues. CDR3 sequence reads: CASSQPGGGNYGYTF. The CDR3 DNA reads TGTGCCAGCAGCCAACCCGGGGGGGGGAACTATGGCTACACCTTC.

The gene calls are TRBV4-2 and TRBJ2-2, with TRBD2 matching over 9 bases. CDR3 length equals 17 residues. V shed 0 bases, J shed 5 bases, and the junction held 7 bases outside the gene matches. Germline values: CDR1 LGHNA, CDR2 YNFKEQ. The CDR3: CASSQDGLAGFTGELFF. For the CDR3, the DNA is TGTGCCAGCAGCCAAGATGGGCTAGCGGGATTTACCGGGGAGCTGTTTTTT.

The chain joins TRBV19 to TRBJ2-3; 7 bases agree with TRBD1. After removal of 4 bases from V and 1 base from J, the junction contained 2 bases not matched to a gene. CDR3 length: 14 amino acids. From germline, CDR1 is LNHDA and CDR2 SQIVND (reference sequence). The CDR3 DNA sequence: TGTGCCAGTAGTAAGGGACAGCGCACAGATACGCAGTATTTT. Amino acid sequence: CASSKGQRTDTQYF.

V is TRBV27 and J is TRBJ1-1; no firm D call. The CDR3 contains 14 residues. Between the trimmed V and J ends, which lost 3 bases and 6 bases, there was a span of 14 bases. CDR1 is MNHEY and CDR2 is SMNVEV in the germline V gene (reference sequence). The CDR3 is CASSFDPGSAEAFF. The CDR3 bases are TGTGCCAGCAGTTTCGACCCTGGGAGCGCTGAAGCTTTCTTT.

This clone was recorded only once. The chain employs TRBV7-9 and TRBJ1-4; maybe TRBD1 (6 bases). V lost 2 bases and J lost 4, with 14 bases in between. CDR1 is SEHNR and CDR2 is FQNEAQ in the germline V gene (reference sequence). This CDR3 is 16 amino acids long. The CDR3 coding sequence is TGTGCCAGCAGCTTAAGGGGGGACAACAGTAATGAAAAACTGTTTTTT. This translates into CASSLRGDNSNEKLFF.

The V gene is TRBV9, the J gene TRBJ1-5, with D possibly TRBD1 on 5 matching bases. Per the germline V gene, CDR1 is SGDLS and CDR2 is YYNGEE. The CDR3 length is 15 residues. Trimming cost V 8 bases and J 2 bases, with 17 bases left between them. CDR3 bases: TGTGCCAGTTCCCTGGGGGTTGGGGGCAATCAGCCCCAGCATTTT. It codes for CASSLGVGGNQPQHF.

This chain links TRBV5-1 with TRBJ2-1; TRBD2 is a possible D gene (5 bases). There are 15 residues in the CDR3. V was trimmed by 0 bases and J by 3 bases, leaving 10 bases between them. Germline assignment: CDR1 SGHRS and CDR2 YFSETQ. CDR3 residues: CASSLVSGDYNEQFF. The CDR3 DNA is TGCGCCAGCAGCTTGGTCAGCGGAGACTACAATGAGCAGTTCTTC.

This chain uses TRBV5-1 with TRBJ2-1, with D perhaps being TRBD1 or TRBD2 (6 bases each). The V and J ends lost 6 bases and 7 bases respectively, with 20 bases between them. Looked up from germline, CDR1 is SGHRS and CDR2 is YFSETQ. The CDR3 loop spans 15 amino acids. CDR3 sequence: CASTFPLGAGNEQFF. The CDR3 DNA sequence: TGCGCCAGCACCTTCCCTTTGGGGGCGGGAAATGAGCAGTTCTTC.

This rearrangement joins TRBV5-5 to TRBJ1-5, with D hard to call. Germline values: CDR1 SGHKS, CDR2 YYEKEE (reference sequence). V lost 4 bases to trimming and J lost 0 bases, with 11 bases between them. This CDR3 contains 15 residues. CDR3 sequence reads: CASSPTVYSNQPQHF. CDR3 nucleotide sequence: TGTGCCAGCAGCCCGACGGTTTATAGCAATCAGCCCCAGCATTTT. The full variable domain, rest sourced from reference TRBV5-5 and TRBJ1-5, is DAGVTQSPTHLIKTRGQQVTLRCSPISGHKSVSWYQQVLGQGPQFIFQYYEKEERGRGNFPDRFSARQFPNYSSELNVNALLLGDSALYLCASSPTVYSNQPQHFGDGTRLSIL.

V is TRBV19 and J is TRBJ2-7; tentatively, D is TRBD1 or TRBD2 (5 bases each). With 1 base removed from V and 5 bases from J, the gap between germline ends came to 12 bases. Germline assignment: CDR1 LNHDA and CDR2 SQIVND (reference sequence). CDR3 length equals 14 residues. In nucleotides, the CDR3 is TGTGCCAGTAGTATAGGTAGGGGACGGGACGAGCAGTACTTC. Its protein is CASSIGRGRDEQYF. The full variable domain, with the rest looked up from reference TRBV19 and TRBJ2-7, is DGGITQSPKYLFRKEGQNVTLSCEQNLNHDAMYWYRQDPGQGLRLIYYSQIVNDFQKGDIAEGYSVSREKKESFPLTVTSAQKNPTAFYLCASSIGRGRDEQYFGPGTRLTVT.

The chain couples TRBV27 to TRBJ1-4; D is unresolved. V lost 6 bases and J lost 4, with 15 bases in between. This CDR3 is built from 15 residues. CDR1 is MNHEY, CDR2 SMNVEV, per germline (reference sequence). Here the CDR3 reads CASSRGPLSNEKLFF. The CDR3, as DNA: TGTGCCAGCAGCCGCGGGCCATTAAGTAATGAAAAACTGTTTTTT.